This T cell receptor (beta chain) is from a study of blood T cell repertoires in COVID-19. Looking at the study overall: Material from acute and convalescent COVID-19 was sourced from the United States, Italy and Spain. Nucleic acid was either cDNA or gDNA, and it came from T cells, B-cell-depleted T cells, or PBMCs.

In the original processing: Estimation of nucleated cell counts relied on the amplification of reference gene primers. The protocol was immunoSEQ multiplex PCR, while the TCRdb copy is restricted to in-frame clones and leaves out a portion. V and J calls and clone size are copied from that table; D and trimming were computed from the DNA. The sample holds approximately 150,000 clones, more than 75% seen once. Trimming removed 5 bases from V and 1 base from J, with 11 bases in between. Germline-derived CDR1 and CDR2 are SGHTA and FQGNSA. This CDR3 has 14 residues. The chain couples TRBV7-2 to TRBJ1-1; D possibly corresponds to TRBD1 (5 bases). The origin of this receptor is a man between 60 and 75 years old with active or convalescent COVID-19. The sequenced sample consisted of peripheral blood. CDR3 sequence: CASSPTGGNTEAFF. In DNA, the CDR3 is TGTGCCAGCAGCCCGACGGGGGGGAACACTGAAGCTTTCTTT.